The text below deals with one T cell receptor beta chain. The antigen it recognizes is unknown. The sample holds no much larger clone one base away, and base qualities are not on file. This sample was included in a study of cytomegalovirus exposure and HLA in healthy donors (dated by TCRdb to the late 2010s). Context from the whole study: In an earlier analysis of about 560 of the donors, approximately 260 Gb of sequence data and 120 million or so unique TCR beta sequences from some 170 million T cells were reported. To decide whether each TCR beta V gene segment behaved as functional or pseudogenic, an earlier analysis of 587 of the donors relied on high-throughput TCR beta sequencing. Among a few hundred genotyped donors of the cohort, an average of approximately 240,000 unique TCR beta nucleotide sequences were sequenced per donor, around 18% of them non-productive. The study combined high-throughput TCR immunosequencing, statistical association of individual TCRs with disease status, and machine learning to predict cytomegalovirus infection status. Typing coverage differed by locus: A, B, C, DRB1 and DQB1 were typed in about 629-640 donors, DQA1 in around 500, DPA1 in 606, and DPB1 in 400 to 490. A few DR-DQ haplotypes were treated as single units for association and clustering because of strong linkage in the cohort. Every repertoire in the discovery cohort had been generated on one and the same sequencing platform. Alongside the repertoire data, information on donor age, sex, ethnicity and CMV serostatus was compiled. Of the 350 to 450 genotyped donors, approximately 80% fell in the genetic ancestry cluster associated with self-reported Caucasian donors. Both class I and class II loci were covered by HLA typing, at four-digit resolution. The study profiled the T cell repertoires of hundreds of subjects by immunosequencing and related them to cytomegalovirus serostatus. The study aimed to test whether cataloging public T cell receptors could reveal signatures of past pathogen exposure. Rather than drawing on any new phenotypic data, the later analysis identified candidate immune exposures from TCR beta sequences and the way those sequences occurred across donors. An early release that covered some 630 HLA-typed donors contained approximately 300 gigabases of sequencing data and 80 million or so unique TCR sequences. In a later analysis, previously published TCR beta repertoires from 666 donors were re-analyzed and high-resolution HLA genotyping was added so that TCR occurrence patterns could be studied. A later genetic analysis took genome-wide SNP genotypes for about 65% of the 666 donors and used that subset as a discovery cohort. In addition to the first cohort of several hundred subjects, a separate validation cohort of over 90 different subjects was used. On the study overall, not on this receptor specifically: Across donors, most TCR sequences were observed very rarely, whereas some public TCRs were present in many individuals. Most CMV-associated TCR beta chains appeared to be HLA-restricted in a later analysis, and the HLA associations seemed to be driven largely by CMV exposure. A later analysis found that TCR association rates varied across HLA loci, with DRB1 alleles showing the most associated TCRs and HLA-C alleles the fewest. A group of highly shared sequence variants was considered likely to be a technical artifact of the sequencing pipeline. Presence/absence analyses assumed roughly uniform sequencing depth across donors, an assumption that may not hold. In a later genetic analysis, a missense DCLRE1C variant was associated with V-gene and J-gene trimming of TCR beta chains, and the association was replicated in an independent cohort. Because HLA typing was missing for some donors at each locus, association tests included only the typed subset. The authors suggested that the approach could potentially be generalized to other disease states and immunological phenotypes. The study listed 150 to 200 TCR beta chains as associated with cytomegalovirus. In a later genetic analysis, fewer N-insertions in productive TCRs were reported among donors in an Asian-associated ancestry cluster than the roughly 640-donor mean. CMV serostatus was the only immune exposure information available for the cohort. Fewer than 20 rarely observed V segments, including chromosome 9 orphons, were excluded from the earlier analysis of about 600 of the donors because counts were too low. In a later analysis, HLA-associated TCR beta chains showed more clonal expansion and lower generation probabilities than non-associated chains that were equally common. Linkage disequilibrium might explain the correlated functional status among segregating V segments, but an unknown experimental factor could not be excluded. The classifier was reported to diagnose cytomegalovirus status with high specificity and sensitivity in both the original and validation cohorts. Some IMGT-functional V segments, including TRBV6-2 and TRBV6-3, could not be distinguished by the 87-base-pair reads and were therefore excluded. A later analysis reported that several top co-occurrence clusters appeared linked to parvovirus B19, influenza, CMV and Epstein-Barr virus. A few of the identified cytomegalovirus-associated TCR beta chains were confirmed in vitro to be specific for cytomegalovirus antigens. Strong co-occurrence of HLA alleles, especially DR and DQ, made assigning TCR associations to individual alleles difficult. A further reported finding was that TCR beta sequences accurately predicted the HLA-A and HLA-B alleles for most subjects in the first cohort. Only TCR beta chains were sequenced in this cohort, and the absence of alpha or paired-chain data limited detectable features. A later analysis associated 15,000 to 20,000 TCR beta sequences with specific HLA alleles at a false discovery rate of 0.05. In an earlier analysis of 500 to 650 of the donors, most TCR beta V segments appeared in productive rearrangements about 90% or about 30% of the time, broadly matching IMGT annotations.

The library was produced with the immunoSEQ multiplex PCR assay. For the multiplex PCR, a mixture combining 60 forward primers for TCR Vbeta segments and 13 reverse primers for TCR Jbeta segments was used. The CDR3 region of rearranged TCR beta genes was amplified from genomic DNA with a multiplex PCR assay. The amplified TCR beta libraries were sequenced on the Illumina HiSeq System as 87-base-pair reads. Under the source paper's analysis protocol: In a later analysis, tens of millions of unique TCR beta chains were counted across the 690 or so repertoires, and roughly 11 million of these chains were shared by at least two donors. To remove PCR and sequencing errors, raw reads were error-corrected and collapsed into unique sequences using a nearest-neighbor algorithm that merged closely related sequences. V, D and J gene segments were assigned by aligning CDR3 sequences to IMGT reference sequences. For a sequence to be retained, a match of at least six nucleotides to both a V gene segment and a J gene segment was required. A rearrangement was called productive if the CDR3 had no stop codons and remained in frame with V and J, and every other rearrangement was called non-productive. CDR3 was defined by IMGT convention, running from the second conserved V-encoded cysteine to the conserved J-encoded phenylalanine. Sequences without an unambiguous match to a single V gene segment were excluded from the earlier analysis of 587 of the donors. In an earlier analysis of almost 600 of the donors, a V segment was called functional when productive rearrangements were above 56.7%, and segregating when the standard deviation between donors exceeded 5%. A statistical classification framework was built for diagnosing cytomegalovirus status from the catalog of TCR beta chain sequences. In a later analysis, V and J genes were assigned by comparing TCR nucleotide sequences against IMGT/GENE-DB human TR gene sequences. Using the TCRdist pipeline, a later analysis assigned CDR3 sequences along with most-parsimonious VDJ recombination scenarios. In a later analysis, each TCR beta chain was defined by its CDR3 amino acid sequence together with its V-gene family, and reads without a unique V-gene family were excluded. A later analysis removed 500 to 650 highly shared, low-generation-probability nucleotide sequences to deal with suspected cross-contamination and a sequencing artifact. For each public chain, a later analysis derived a clonal expansion index from normalized ranks of inferred template counts within each repertoire. A later analysis computed generation probabilities with a VDJ recombination model fitted to out-of-frame rearrangements, and checked the results against IGoR. In a later analysis, hypergeometric tests were used to score TCR-TCR, TCR-HLA and TCR-CMV co-occurrence, with a repertoire-size bias correction applied to TCR pairs. False discovery rates were estimated in a later analysis by permuting HLA or CMV assignments 20 times. In a later analysis, co-occurring TCRs were grouped using DBSCAN, and TCRdist sequence similarity was added for clustering within HLA-allele-positive subsets. Repertoires with fewer than 30,000 or more than 120,000 public chains, plus five repertoires with anomalous nucleotide sharing, were excluded from co-occurrence clustering. Drawn from immuneACCESS, this table holds only the in-frame rearrangements with V and J called that TCRdb kept. Clones are partly lost; checked studies trace under half to an unresolved V gene and leave the rest unexplained. V and J calls and clone size are given by that table; D and trimming were obtained from the DNA. This sample has over 150,000 clones in its table, and over 60% of those were observed once. About 4% of the sample is in the top ten clones.

Based on the germline V gene, the CDR1 and CDR2 sequences are MNHEY and SVGAGI. From the cysteine through the phenylalanine, the CDR3 covers 12 amino acids. Only CDR3 DNA is held: 36 bases, read in frame from base 1. V and J lose 5 bases and 8 bases, and a span of 13 bases separates them. The cohort comprised 670 or so healthy bone marrow donors. Cohort members were all nominally healthy when sampled, although unrecorded immune exposures were likely present. The donor was CMV seronegative and was included in the group of under 450 seronegative cohort members. Every donor gave a peripheral blood sample, and the peripheral blood mononuclear cells from that sample were used for TCR beta sequencing. Genomic DNA extraction from the blood cell samples was performed with the Qiagen DNeasy Blood Extraction Kit.

Sequencing was carried out using PBMCs. The chain uses TRBV6-5 and TRBJ2-7; the D segment could be TRBD1, given 6 matching bases. This TCR derives from a middle-aged woman in good health and CMV-seronegative. The base sequence is TGTGCCAGCAGTGCAGCACAGGGTCAGCAGTACTTC. This codes for CASSAAQGQQYF.